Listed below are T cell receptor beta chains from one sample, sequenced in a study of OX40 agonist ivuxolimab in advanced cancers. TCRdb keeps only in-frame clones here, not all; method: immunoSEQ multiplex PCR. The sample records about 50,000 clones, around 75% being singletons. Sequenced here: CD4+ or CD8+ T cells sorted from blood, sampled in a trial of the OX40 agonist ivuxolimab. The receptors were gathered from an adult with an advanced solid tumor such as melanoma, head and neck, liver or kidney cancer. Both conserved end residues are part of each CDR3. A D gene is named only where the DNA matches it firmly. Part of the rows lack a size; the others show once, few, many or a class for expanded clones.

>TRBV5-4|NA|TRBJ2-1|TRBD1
TGTGCCAGCAGCGGCGGACAGGGCCGGTCTATTAAGAATGAGCAGTTCTTC
CASSGGQGRSIKNEQFF
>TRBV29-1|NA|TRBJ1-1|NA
TGCAGCGTTGGTCCCCAGAGCACTGAAGCTTTCTTT
CSVGPQSTEAFF
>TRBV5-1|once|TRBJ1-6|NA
TGCGCCAGCAGCTTAGAGGGTCTTAATTCACCCCTCCACTTT
CASSLEGLNSPLHF
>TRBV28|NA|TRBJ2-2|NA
TGTGCCAGCAGGGAAACAGGACAGTTCTGGGGGGCCGGGGAGCTGTTTTTT
CASRETGQFWGAGELFF
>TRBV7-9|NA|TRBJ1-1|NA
TGTGCCAGCAGCCAACAGGGAAGGAACACTGAAGCTTTCTTT
CASSQQGRNTEAFF
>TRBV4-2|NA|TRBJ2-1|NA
TGTGCCAGCAGCCAAGATCCCCCACTTGAGCAGTTCTTC
CASSQDPPLEQFF
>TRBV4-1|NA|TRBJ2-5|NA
TGCGCCAGCAGCCAAGGGGTTTCAGAGGAGACCCAGTACTTC
CASSQGVSEETQYF
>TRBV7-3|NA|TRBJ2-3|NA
TGTGCCAGCAGCTTAGGGGGGACAAACACAGATACGCAGTATTTT
CASSLGGTNTDTQYF
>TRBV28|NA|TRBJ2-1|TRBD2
TGTGCCAGCAGTTTACGTAGCGGGAGCTCCTACAATGAGCAGTTCTTC
CASSLRSGSSYNEQFF
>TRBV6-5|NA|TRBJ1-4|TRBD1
TGTGCCAGCAGCCGGGACAGGGGCTATGAAAAACTGTTTTTT
CASSRDRGYEKLFF
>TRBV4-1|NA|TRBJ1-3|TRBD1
TGCGCCAGCAGCCAATGGGGGACAGGGAAGAGCACCATATATTTT
CASSQWGTGKSTIYF
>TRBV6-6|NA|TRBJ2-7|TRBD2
TGTGCCACCCTACCCGGGGGTGGGGGGGGGTACGAGCAGTACTTC
CATLPGGGGGYEQYF
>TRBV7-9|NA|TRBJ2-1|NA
TGTGCCAGCAGCAAACCGGGACTCCGCTACAATGAGCAGTTCTTC
CASSKPGLRYNEQFF
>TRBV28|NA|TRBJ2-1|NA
TGTGCCAGCAGCTCAATAGCGACTCAGGACAATGAGCAGTTCTTC
CASSSIATQDNEQFF
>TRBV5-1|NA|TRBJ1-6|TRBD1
TGCGCCAGCAGCTTGGAGGGGGCTGGGAATTCACCCCTCCACTTT
CASSLEGAGNSPLHF
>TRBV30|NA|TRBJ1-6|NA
TGTGCCTGGAGTCAACAGACCGAGAATTCACCCCTCCACTTT
CAWSQQTENSPLHF
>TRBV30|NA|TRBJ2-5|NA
TGTGCCTGGAGTTGGGGGCCGATAGGGACCCAGTACTTC
CAWSWGPIGTQYF
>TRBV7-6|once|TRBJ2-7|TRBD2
TGTGCCAGCAAGACTAGCGGGACGGACGAGCAGTACTTC
CASKTSGTDEQYF
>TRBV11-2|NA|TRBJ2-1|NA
TGTGCCAGCAGCCGCTCCCCAACAGGGAACAATGAGCAGTTCTTC
CASSRSPTGNNEQFF
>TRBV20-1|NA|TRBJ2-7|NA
TGCAGTGCTAGGACTGGCTACGAGCAGTACTTC
CSARTGYEQYF
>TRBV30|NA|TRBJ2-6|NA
TGTGCCTGGAGTTCCTATCCTATCCTGACTTTC
CAWSSYPILTF
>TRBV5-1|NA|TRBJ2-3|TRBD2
TGCGCCAGCAGCTGGATAGGCGGGGGGAAGACAGATACGCAGTATTTT
CASSWIGGGKTDTQYF
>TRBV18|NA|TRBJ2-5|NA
TGTGCCAGCTCGGCCCAAGAGACCCAGTACTTC
CASSAQETQYF
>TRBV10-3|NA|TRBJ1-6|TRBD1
TGTGCCATCAGAGAAGACAGGGACAATTCACCCCTCCACTTT
CAIREDRDNSPLHF
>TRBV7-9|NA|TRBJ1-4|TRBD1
TGTGCCAGCAGCTTCAGGGGGCCTAATGAAAAACTGTTTTTT
CASSFRGPNEKLFF
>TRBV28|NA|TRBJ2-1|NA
TGTGCCAGCAGTTTACTGGACCAACAAAGGAATGAGCAGTTCTTC
CASSLLDQQRNEQFF
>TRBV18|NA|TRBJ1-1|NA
TGTGCCAGCTCACCACCCGGCCTTAACACTGAAGCTTTCTTT
CASSPPGLNTEAFF
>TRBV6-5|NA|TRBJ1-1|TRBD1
TGTGCCAGCAGTTTACAGCCAGGGGGGATCCCTGAAGCTTTCTTT
CASSLQPGGIPEAFF
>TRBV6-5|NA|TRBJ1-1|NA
TGTGCCAGCCGCACAGGGACCACTGAAGCTTTCTTT
CASRTGTTEAFF
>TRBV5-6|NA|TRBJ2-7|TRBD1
TGTGCCAGCAGCTTGTTCGACAGGGGGAGTCACGAGCAGTACTTC
CASSLFDRGSHEQYF
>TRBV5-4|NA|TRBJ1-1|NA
TGTGCCAGCAGCTTGTCCCTGTCCAGGGCGAACACTGAAGCTTTCTTT
CASSLSLSRANTEAFF
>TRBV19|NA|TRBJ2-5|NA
TGTGCCAGTAGTATAGATCGCGTACAGGGTAAAGAGACCCAGTACTTC
CASSIDRVQGKETQYF
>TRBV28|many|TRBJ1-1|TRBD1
TGTGCCAGCAGCCGGACAGGACTTGAAGCTTTCTTT
CASSRTGLEAFF
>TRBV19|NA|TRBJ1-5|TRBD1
TGTGCCAGTAGTCCTACAGGGGGGAATCAGCCCCAGCATTTT
CASSPTGGNQPQHF
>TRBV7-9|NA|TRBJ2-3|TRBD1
TGTGCCAGCAGCTTTCGACAGGGGGAAACAGATACGCAGTATTTT
CASSFRQGETDTQYF
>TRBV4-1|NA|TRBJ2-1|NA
TGCGCCAGCAGCCAAGTAGGCAGGGAGCCCTTCAATGAGCAGTTCTTC
CASSQVGREPFNEQFF
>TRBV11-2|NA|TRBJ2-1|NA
TGTGCCAGCAGCTTCACCGGGACAATAAATGAGCAGTTCTTC
CASSFTGTINEQFF
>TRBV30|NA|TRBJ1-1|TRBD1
TGTGCCTGGAGTCCGACACAGGGGTTGGACACTGAAGCTTTCTTT
CAWSPTQGLDTEAFF
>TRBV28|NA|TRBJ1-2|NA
TGTGCCAGCCAGAATGGGGGCGCCTATGGCTACACCTTC
CASQNGGAYGYTF
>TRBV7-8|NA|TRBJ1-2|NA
TGTGCCAGCAGCATTAACAGGGTTGGCTATGGCTACACCTTC
CASSINRVGYGYTF
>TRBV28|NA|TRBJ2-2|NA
TGTGCCTCCTACGAGGTGAACACCGGGGAGCTGTTTTTT
CASYEVNTGELFF
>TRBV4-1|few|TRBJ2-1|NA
TGCGCCAGCAGCCTTTTCGATGAGCAGTTCTTC
CASSLFDEQFF
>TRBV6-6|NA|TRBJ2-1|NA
TGTGCCAGCAGCTCCCTCGGGGGTGAAGGTGCTGAGCAGTTCTTC
CASSSLGGEGAEQFF
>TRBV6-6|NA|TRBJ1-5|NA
TGTGCCAGCAGTCAGGGCTGGGATCAGCCCCAGCATTTT
CASSQGWDQPQHF
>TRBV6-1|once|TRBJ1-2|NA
TGTGCCAGCACCCGAGACCATAACTATGGCTACACCTTC
CASTRDHNYGYTF
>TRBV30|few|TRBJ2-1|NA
TGTGCCTGGTCTAGGTCCCACTACAATGAGCAGTTCTTC
CAWSRSHYNEQFF
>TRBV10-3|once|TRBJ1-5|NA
TGTGCCATCAATGGACAGATAAATCAGCCCCAGCATTTT
CAINGQINQPQHF
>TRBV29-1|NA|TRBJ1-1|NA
TGCAGCGCGCTGGGTTCGGGTCAGTCGAGGACTGAAGCTTTCTTT
CSALGSGQSRTEAFF
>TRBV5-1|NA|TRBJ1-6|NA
TGCGCCAGCAGCTCGCAACCCATTAATTGGGAGATTTCGGATTCACCCCTCCACTTT
CASSSQPINWEISDSPLHF
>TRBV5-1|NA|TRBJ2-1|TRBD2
TGCGCCAGCCGCGGGACTAGCGGGCTATCCTACAATGAGCAGTTCTTC
CASRGTSGLSYNEQFF
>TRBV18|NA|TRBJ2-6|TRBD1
TGTGCCAGCTCACCAGCGGCAGGGGGCTCTGGGGCCAACGTCCTGACTTTC
CASSPAAGGSGANVLTF
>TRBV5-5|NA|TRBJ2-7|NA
TGTGCCAGCAGCTCTGGGGGTGTGCGGGGTAGCCCCTACGAGCAGTACTTC
CASSSGGVRGSPYEQYF
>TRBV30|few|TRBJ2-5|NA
TGTGCCTGGAGCTTCGACATGCAAGAGACCCAGTACTTC
CAWSFDMQETQYF
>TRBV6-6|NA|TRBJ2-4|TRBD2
TGTGCCAGCAGCCAACTCCGGACTAGCGGGAGGAGCTCGAGAGACTTC
CASSQLRTSGRSSRDF
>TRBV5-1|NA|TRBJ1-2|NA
TGCGCCAGCAGCTTATGGACCACCTATGGCTACACCTTC
CASSLWTTYGYTF